Here is one TCR beta chain with its context. In germline, CDR1 is LGHNA, CDR2 YNFKEQ. Germline trimming cut 0 bases from V and 11 bases from J; bases unmatched to any gene: 12. The CDR3 has 17 amino acids. The data originate from a study of cytomegalovirus exposure and HLA in healthy donors. The PCR made use of 60 Vbeta and 13 Jbeta primers. Libraries were prepared by immunoSEQ multiplex PCR; TCRdb keeps only in-frame clonotypes and omits some of them. The table shows some 120,000 clones, with 80% occurring only once. The sequencing input was PBMCs. The rearrangement joins TRBV4-2 to TRBJ2-1, with 11 bases aligning to TRBD2. The clonotype comes from a human donor in good health. CDR3 amino acids: CASSQEGGLAGGRKQFF. The CDR3 DNA reads TGTGCCAGCAGCCAAGAGGGGGGGCTAGCGGGGGGACGAAAGCAGTTCTTC.